The 17 T cell receptor beta chains in this list originate from one sample, sequenced in a study of vaccination and CD4 T cells after COVID-19. As to treatment: roughly 10-day PBMC culture with coronavirus spike peptide pools or control peptides (ViraFEST assay). Their antigens are not known. Sequencing of DNA taken from cultured CD4+ T cells relied on the Oncomine TCR Beta short-read assay. TCRdb analysed the PCR reads with MiXCR anew, one entry per CDR3 protein. The table includes about 15,000 distinct CDR3 sequences, over 65% detected once. Sequencing was done on a sample of CD4+ T cells from blood, cultured in vitro. The receptors were sampled from a human donor who had recovered from COVID-19.

The chain carries TRBV28 and TRBJ1-1; D gene uncertain. The germline V gene has CDR1 MDHEN and CDR2 SYDVKM. The CDR3 length is 15 residues. V lost 1 base and J 0 bases, leaving 9 bases between the germline ends. Here the CDR3 reads CASSLLSALNTEAFF. CDR3 DNA: TGTGCCAGCAGTTTATTGTCAGCTCTGAACACTGAAGCTTTCTTT.

The chain recombines TRBV2 with TRBJ1-5; TRBD1 matches at 8 bases. The CDR3 has 14 amino acids. Per the germline V gene, CDR1 is SNHLY and CDR2 is FYNNEI. J was trimmed by 4 bases and V by 6 bases; bases with no gene match: 5. The CDR3 is CASSRTGTNQPQHF. CDR3 nucleotide sequence: TGTGCCAGCAGCCGGACAGGGACGAATCAGCCCCAGCATTTT. Supplemented by reference TRBV2 and TRBJ1-5, the full variable domain reads EPEVTQTPSHQVTQMGQEVILRCVPISNHLYFYWYRQILGQKVEFLVSFYNNEISEKSEIFDDQFSVERPDGSNFTLKIRSTKLEDSAMYFCASSRTGTNQPQHFGDGTRLSIL.

This clonotype came up a few times. CDR3 nucleotide sequence: TGCAGTGCCCAAATAACCAGCCTCAATCAGCCCCAGCATTTT. It codes for CSAQITSLNQPQHF. V and J are TRBV20-1 and TRBJ1-5; D not resolved. The CDR3 sequence is 14 residues long. Trimming pared 6 bases from V and 3 bases from J, leaving 15 bases between. The germline V gene has CDR1 DFQATT and CDR2 SNEGSKA (reference sequence).

The chain carries TRBV24-1 and TRBJ1-5; a weak D match, TRBD1 (5 bases). CDR3 length equals 17 residues. The V and J ends lost 2 bases and 2 bases respectively, with 15 bases between them. CDR1 and CDR2 from the germline V gene are KGHDR and SFDVKD. The CDR3 protein is CATSDSGRGVGNQPQHF. The CDR3 DNA sequence: TGTGCCACCAGTGATTCGGGACGCGGAGTTGGCAATCAGCCCCAGCATTTT.

V and J are TRBV20-1 and TRBJ1-1, with 8 nucleotides matching TRBD1. The CDR3 covers 14 residues. Trimming at V came to 3 bases and at J to 3 bases, leaving 6 bases not matched to a gene. Germline CDR1 is DFQATT and CDR2 is SNEGSKA (reference sequence). The CDR3 region is CSASGQGADTEAFF. The CDR3 DNA reads TGCAGTGCTAGCGGGCAGGGGGCCGACACTGAAGCTTTCTTT.

The gene calls are TRBV7-3 and TRBJ2-1; 7 bases map to TRBD2. This CDR3 contains 16 residues. Germline assignment: CDR1 SGHTA and CDR2 FQGTGA. J lost 0 bases, V lost 5 bases, and 7 bases had no gene match. CDR3 DNA sequence: TGTGCCAGCAGCCCACTGGGCGGGAGCTCCTACAATGAGCAGTTCTTC. Its protein product is CASSPLGGSSYNEQFF.

The V call is TRBV28, the J call TRBJ1-1; D is uncertain. The germline V gene encodes CDR1 MDHEN and CDR2 SYDVKM. CDR3 size: 12 residues. V lost 8 bases and J lost 0, with 7 bases in between. The CDR3 loop is CASLALNTEAFF. The CDR3 DNA follows: TGTGCCAGCCTGGCCCTGAACACTGAAGCTTTCTTT. The full variable domain, rest sourced from reference TRBV28 and TRBJ1-1, is DVKVTQSSRYLVKRTGEKVFLECVQDMDHENMFWYRQDPGLGLRLIYFSYDVKMKEKGDIPEGYSVSREKKERFSLILESASTNQTSMYLCASLALNTEAFFGQGTRLTVV.

In its sample, this clonotype is large. The V and J genes are TRBV7-2 and TRBJ1-2, with D unclear. Germline V gene lookup returns CDR1 SGHTA and CDR2 FQGNSA. Trimming took 2 bases from V and 2 from J, leaving 15 bases between them. The CDR3 is made up of 16 amino acids. In DNA form, the CDR3 reads TGTGCCAGCAGCTTATACCAAGCGCGCGAGAACTATGGCTACACCTTC. It is translated as CASSLYQARENYGYTF. The full variable domain, in which reference TRBV7-2 and TRBJ1-2 provide the parts outside the CDR3, is GAGVSQSPSNKVTEKGKDVELRCDPISGHTALYWYRQSLGQGLEFLIYFQGNSAPDKSGLPSDRFSAERTGGSVSTLTIQRTQQEDSAVYLCASSLYQARENYGYTFGSGTRLTVV.

The chain has TRBV27 and TRBJ2-7; the match to TRBD2 covers 9 bases. The CDR3 spans 15 residues. The V segment lost 6 bases and the J segment 4 bases; nucleotides outside the gene matches: 10. CDR1 is MNHEY and CDR2 is SMNVEV in the germline V gene (reference sequence). The chain's CDR3 is CASSLLAGVAYEQYF. The CDR3 DNA is TGTGCCAGCAGCCTATTAGCGGGAGTGGCTTACGAGCAGTACTTC.

The J gene is TRBJ2-7, the V gene TRBV11-2, with no clear D. CDR1 and CDR2 (germline): SGHAT, FQNNGV. Trimming stripped 5 bases from V and 0 bases from J, with 14 bases between. This CDR3 spans 15 amino acids. The CDR3 bases are TGTGCCAGCAGCCGCCGCGGAGAGAGCTCCTACGAGCAGTACTTC. It yields the protein CASSRRGESSYEQYF.

The chain uses TRBV7-2 and TRBJ1-2; 9 bases line up with TRBD1. The CDR3 totals 16 residues. Germline assignment: CDR1 SGHTA and CDR2 FQGNSA. V lost 3 bases and J lost 5; bases outside the gene matches: 10. This CDR3 is CASSLTGGSVGYGYTF. In DNA, the CDR3 is TGTGCCAGCAGCTTGACAGGGGGGTCGGTGGGGTATGGCTACACCTTC.

The chain has TRBV19 and TRBJ1-5; D is uncertain. V was cut by 2 bases and J by 0 bases, with 17 bases left in between. This CDR3 spans 18 amino acids. Germline CDR1 reads LNHDA; CDR2 reads SQIVND (reference sequence). CDR3 amino acids: CASSITRSGAYSNQPQHF. The CDR3 DNA is TGTGCCAGTAGTATAACGAGAAGCGGAGCTTATAGCAATCAGCCCCAGCATTTT.

The chain's CDR3 is CASSLIFGASYEQYF. CDR3 coding DNA: TGTGCCAGCAGTTTAATCTTCGGAGCCTCCTACGAGCAGTACTTC. The genes are TRBV27 and TRBJ2-7; no reliable D call. The germline CDR1 and CDR2 sequences are MNHEY and SMNVEV (reference sequence). The CDR3 consists of 15 residues. V gave up 2 bases and J gave up 0 bases, with 11 bases separating them.

The chain employs TRBV6-2 or TRBV6-3 and TRBJ2-5; D assignment may be TRBD1 or TRBD2 (6 bases each). The ends were cut back, 6 bases at V and 1 base at J, with 12 bases in the middle. This CDR3 region has 14 residues. Germline assignment: CDR1 MNHEY and CDR2 SVGEGT. The DNA of the CDR3 is TGTGCCAGCAGCGAGGGGGGAGCCCAAGAGACCCAGTACTTC. Protein sequence: CASSEGGAQETQYF.

This clonotype appeared a few times. In DNA, the CDR3 is TGTGCCAGCAGTCGACAGTACAATGAGCAGTTCTTC. Residues: CASSRQYNEQFF. V gene TRBV7-2 combines with J gene TRBJ2-1, with D possibly being TRBD1 (5 bases). Germline V CDR1 and CDR2: SGHTA, FQGNSA. Trimming took 6 bases from V and 4 from J, leaving 7 bases between them. The CDR3 contains 12 residues.

Only a few counts were recorded for this clonotype. The rearrangement joins TRBV25-1 to TRBJ1-2; D unresolved. Per germline, CDR1 MGHDK and CDR2 SYGVNS. The CDR3 consists of 13 residues. V was pared by 0 bases and J by 8 bases, with 10 bases between. The CDR3 DNA reads TGTGCCAGCAGTGAATATGGCCCTGGCGGCTACACCTTC. Translated, it gives CASSEYGPGGYTF.

This chain connects TRBV6-2 or TRBV6-3 to TRBJ2-3, with D tentatively TRBD1 (5 bases). Trimming pared 6 bases from V and 2 bases from J, leaving 12 bases between. This CDR3 comprises 14 residues. Germline CDR1 and CDR2: MNHEY and SVGEGT. CDR3: CASSRDGVTDTQYF. CDR3 DNA sequence: TGTGCCAGCAGCAGGGATGGGGTCACAGATACGCAGTATTTT.